These 2 T cell receptor beta chains were sequenced from one sample in a study of T cell repertoires in cytomegalovirus infection (dated by TCRdb to between 2017 and 2020). The instrument given in TCRdb is Illumina HiSeq 1500. The raw public data were reprocessed by TCRdb itself: fastp quality trimming at Q25, MiXCR clonotype calling, in-frame beta chains only. Each entry is one CDR3 protein sequence, shown with its most common DNA and genes. The table for this sample lists some 390,000 distinct CDR3 sequences; around 18% of them were counted only once. The ten largest clonotypes hold approximately 8% of the sample. Source material: PBMCs. These receptors all stem from a human donor in good health (CMV status not recorded). Some clones in this sample may be carry-over from other donors' samples.

This clonotype was observed a few times. The chain carries TRBV4-3 and TRBJ2-7, with TRBD2 matching 7 bases. Germline V gene sequence: CDR1 LGHNA, CDR2 YSLEER. The CDR3 runs 16 residues. V shed 1 base, J shed 4 bases, and the junction held 10 bases outside the gene matches. The CDR3 region is CASSQGRREKWYEQYF. The CDR3 DNA follows: TGCGCCAGCAGCCAAGGTCGGCGGGAGAAGTGGTACGAGCAGTACTTC.

In its sample, this clonotype was seen a few times. This sequence joins TRBV30 and TRBJ2-4, with D possibly matching TRBD1 (7 bases). The CDR3 runs 18 residues. Trimming removed 0 bases from V and 4 bases from J, with 22 bases in between. Germline lookup yields CDR1 GTSNPN and CDR2 SVGIG (reference sequence). As DNA, the CDR3 is TGTGCCTGGAGTGTAAGGGGGCGTGGAGGGGAGTTAAAAAACATTCAGTACTTC. It specifies CAWSVRGRGGELKNIQYF.